The 11 T cell receptor beta chains presented below share a single source sample, sequenced in a study of OX40 agonist ivuxolimab in advanced cancers. Repertoires were generated with immunoSEQ multiplex PCR, while TCRdb's copy carries only in-frame clones and drops some. Of tens of thousands of clones listed, over 70% were seen once; the top ten hold roughly 5.3%. This specimen consisted of CD4+ or CD8+ T cells sorted from blood, obtained in a trial of the OX40 agonist ivuxolimab. The receptors derive from an adult with an advanced solid tumor such as melanoma, head and neck, liver or kidney cancer.

The chain combines TRBV6-5 with TRBJ2-7; perhaps D is TRBD1 or TRBD2 (5 bases each). Germline CDR1 and CDR2: MNHEY and SVGAGI. Trimming cost V 7 bases and J 11 bases, with 15 bases left between them. The CDR3 consists of 11 residues. The CDR3 sequence is CASKWGAGEYF. In DNA, the CDR3 is TGTGCCAGCAAGTGGGGCGCCGGGGAGTACTTC.

This clone has a single count. The rearrangement links TRBV7-8 to TRBJ2-5; no reliable D call. The CDR3 consists of 14 residues. V was cut by 1 base and J by 1 base, with 7 bases left in between. From germline, CDR1 is SGHVS and CDR2 FQNEAQ. This CDR3 reads CASSLGSVQETQYF. The CDR3 bases are TGTGCCAGCAGCTTAGGCTCAGTCCAAGAGACCCAGTACTTC.

This chain uses TRBV19 with TRBJ2-1, with 9 positions matching TRBD2. The CDR3 consists of 17 residues. Germline V gene lookup returns CDR1 LNHDA and CDR2 SQIVND (reference sequence). Trimming at V came to 4 bases and at J to 2 bases, leaving 9 bases not matched to a gene. The CDR3 spells CASSTQSTSGPYNEQFF. In DNA form, the CDR3 reads TGTGCCAGTAGTACTCAATCGACTAGCGGACCCTACAATGAGCAGTTCTTC.

This chain uses TRBV15 with TRBJ2-2, with 11 bases identical to TRBD2. There are 15 residues in the CDR3. The germline CDR1 and CDR2 sequences are LNHNV and YYDKDF (reference sequence). The J segment lost 3 bases and the V segment lost 5 bases, leaving 2 bases of the junction unmatched. The CDR3 spells CATSPSGGYTGELFF. The DNA for the CDR3 is TGTGCCACCAGCCCTAGCGGGGGGTACACCGGGGAGCTGTTTTTT.

The chain employs TRBV6-5 and TRBJ2-7, with a possible D match to TRBD1 (5 bases). The CDR3 has 13 residues. Germline V gene lookup returns CDR1 MNHEY and CDR2 SVGAGI. V was pared by 6 bases and J by 2 bases, with 11 bases between. The CDR3 nucleotides read TGTGCCAGCAGCAAGCAGGGCCCCTACGAGCAGTACTTC. This sequence encodes CASSKQGPYEQYF.

V is TRBV2 and J is TRBJ1-4; TRBD1 agrees at 8 bases. This CDR3 comprises 13 residues. CDR1 and CDR2 from the germline V gene are SNHLY and FYNNEI. J was trimmed by 10 bases and V by 3 bases; bases with no gene match: 4. The CDR3 DNA is TGTGCCAGCAGTGAGCAGGGGGCCGGAAAACTGTTTTTT. Translated: CASSEQGAGKLFF.

The rearrangement uses TRBV11-3 and TRBJ2-2, with D possibly being TRBD1 (5 bases). V lost 7 bases and J lost 1, with 10 bases in between. There are 14 residues in the CDR3. Germline loops: CDR1 SGHNT, CDR2 YENEEA. DNA of the CDR3: TGTGCCAGCATGGCAGGGCTGAACACCGGGGAGCTGTTTTTT. Translation: CASMAGLNTGELFF.

This chain connects TRBV6-6 to TRBJ2-5; tentatively, D is TRBD2 (5 bases). CDR1 and CDR2 from the germline V gene are MNHNY and SVGAGI (reference sequence). V lost 4 bases to trimming and J lost 5 bases, with 17 bases between them. The CDR3 consists of 15 residues. CDR3 nucleotide sequence: TGTGCCAGCAGTTCCGGCGACGGACGGAGGGAGACCCAGTACTTC. Its protein is CASSSGDGRRETQYF.

The rearrangement joins TRBV4-1 to TRBJ2-3; the match to TRBD2 covers 11 bases. Germline trimming cut 3 bases from V and 2 bases from J; bases unmatched to any gene: 4. CDR3 length equals 16 residues. Germline V gene data show CDR1 as MGHRA and CDR2 as YSYEKL. The DNA for the CDR3 is TGCGCCAGCAGCCACCGACTAGCGGGGAACACAGATACGCAGTATTTT. It yields the protein CASSHRLAGNTDTQYF.

The chain couples TRBV7-9 to TRBJ1-2; D uncertain. Germline assignment: CDR1 SEHNR and CDR2 FQNEAQ (reference sequence). Trimming stripped 2 bases from V and 0 bases from J, with 7 bases between. The CDR3 is 14 amino acids. The CDR3 bases are TGTGCCAGCAGCTTAAGTGAGGCTAACTATGGCTACACCTTC. Protein sequence: CASSLSEANYGYTF.

The J gene is TRBJ2-7, the V gene TRBV5-4, with D possibly being TRBD1 (5 bases). Germline assignment: CDR1 SGHNT and CDR2 YYREEE (reference sequence). V lost 0 bases and J lost 3, with 7 bases in between. This CDR3 spans 13 amino acids. Here the CDR3 reads CASSLGGHYEQYF. For the CDR3, the DNA is TGTGCCAGCAGCTTGGGGGGCCACTACGAGCAGTACTTC.